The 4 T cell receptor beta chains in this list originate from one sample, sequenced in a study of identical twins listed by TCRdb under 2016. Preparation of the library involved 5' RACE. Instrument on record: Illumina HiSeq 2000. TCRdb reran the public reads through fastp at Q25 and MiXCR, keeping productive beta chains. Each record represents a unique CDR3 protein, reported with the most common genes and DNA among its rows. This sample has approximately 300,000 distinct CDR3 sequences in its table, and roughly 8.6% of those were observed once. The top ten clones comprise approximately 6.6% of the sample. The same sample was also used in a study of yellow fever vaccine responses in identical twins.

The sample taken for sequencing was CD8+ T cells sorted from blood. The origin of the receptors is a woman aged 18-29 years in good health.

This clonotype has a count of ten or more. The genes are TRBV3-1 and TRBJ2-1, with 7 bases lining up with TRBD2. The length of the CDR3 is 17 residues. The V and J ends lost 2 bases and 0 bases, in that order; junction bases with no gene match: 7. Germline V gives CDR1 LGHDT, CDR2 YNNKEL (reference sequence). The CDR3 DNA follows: TGTGCCAGCAGCCAACTGGCAGGCGGGGGCTCCTACAATGAGCAGTTCTTC. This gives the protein CASSQLAGGGSYNEQFF.

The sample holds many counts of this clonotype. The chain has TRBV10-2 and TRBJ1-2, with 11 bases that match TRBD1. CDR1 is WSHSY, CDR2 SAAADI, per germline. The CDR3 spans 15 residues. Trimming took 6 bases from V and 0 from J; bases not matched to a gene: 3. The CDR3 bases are TGCGCCAGCAGGCCGGGACAGGGGGCTAACTATGGCTACACCTTC. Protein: CASRPGQGANYGYTF.

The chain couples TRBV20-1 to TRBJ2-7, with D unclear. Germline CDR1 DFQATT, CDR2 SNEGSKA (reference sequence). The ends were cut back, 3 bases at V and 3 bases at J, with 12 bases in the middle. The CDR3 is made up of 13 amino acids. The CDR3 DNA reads TGCAGTGCTAGGGTCATGAAAGACTACGAGCAGTACTTC. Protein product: CSARVMKDYEQYF.

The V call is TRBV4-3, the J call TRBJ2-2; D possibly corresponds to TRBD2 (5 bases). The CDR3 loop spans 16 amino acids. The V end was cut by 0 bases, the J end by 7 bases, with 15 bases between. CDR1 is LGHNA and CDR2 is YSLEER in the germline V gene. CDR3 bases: TGCGCCAGCAGCCAAGAGATCCGGGAATTCGACGGGGAGCTGTTTTTT. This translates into CASSQEIREFDGELFF.